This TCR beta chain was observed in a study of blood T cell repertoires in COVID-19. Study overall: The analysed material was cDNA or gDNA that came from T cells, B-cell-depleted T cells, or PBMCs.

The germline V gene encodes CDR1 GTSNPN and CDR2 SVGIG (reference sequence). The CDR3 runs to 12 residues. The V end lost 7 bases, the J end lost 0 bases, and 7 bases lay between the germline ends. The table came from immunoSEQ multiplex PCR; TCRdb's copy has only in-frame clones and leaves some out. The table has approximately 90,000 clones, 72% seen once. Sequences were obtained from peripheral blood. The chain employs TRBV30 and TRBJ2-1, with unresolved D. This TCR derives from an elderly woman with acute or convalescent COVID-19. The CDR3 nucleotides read TGTGCCTCTGAGGCCTCCTACAATGAGCAGTTCTTC. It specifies CASEASYNEQFF. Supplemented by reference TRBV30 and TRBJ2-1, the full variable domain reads SQTIHQWPATLVQPVGSPLSLECTVEGTSNPNLYWYRQAAGRGLQLLFYSVGIGQISSEVPQNLSASRPQDRQFILSSKKLLLSDSGFYLCASEASYNEQFFGPGTRLTVL.